The T cell receptor (beta chain) under discussion was sequenced for a study of T cell responses to AZD1222 COVID-19 vaccine. Study in general: Second doses at about 4 or about 12 weeks were pooled. Study-level findings and limits: Females made up more of the donors, who were largely white British, and clonal diversity may have come out too low. Spike was spanned by vaccine-associated CD4 TCRs, which were dominant at 160-218 and 743-854. It was only six AZD1222 recipients who were seropositive at baseline.

The CDR3 is 12 residues long. Trimming pared 4 bases from V and 7 bases from J, leaving 10 bases between. TCRdb's table, derived via immunoSEQ multiplex PCR, lists solely in-frame clones and lacks some. Of 70,000 or so clones listed, around nine tenths are singletons. In the case of this clone: Antigen specificity is unknown.

This specimen consisted of peripheral blood, obtained on day 0 of AZD1222 vaccination. The V and J genes are TRBV12-3 or TRBV12-4 and TRBJ1-2, with a tentative D call TRBD1 (6 bases). This TCR was recovered from an adult in good health. The CDR3 spells CASSWIRGGYTF. DNA for the CDR3: TGTGCCAGCAGTTGGATCAGGGGTGGCTACACCTTC.